This T cell receptor (beta chain) derives from a study of CXCR3-negative and CXCR3-positive naive CD8 T cells. Study-wide findings and caveats: Both naive subsets, CXCR3-negative and CXCR3-positive, displayed similar TRBV-TRBJ usage, unlike memory cells. A higher hydrophobicity marked the TRB CDR3s of CXCR3-positive naive cells versus CXCR3-negative naive cells. Much lower diversity was found in memory CD8+ cells, while both naive subsets had comparably high diversity.

Comment on this clonotype: No antigen is known for it.

Germline CDR1 reads SGHRS; CDR2 reads YFSETQ. The CDR3 spans 17 residues. Within the CD8+ T cell compartment, naive cells were CD45RO-CCR7+CD27+CD95-. Via 5' RACE with UMI labels, TRB cDNA libraries were prepared. With the 5' RACE reads reprocessed, TCRdb shows one record per CDR3 protein and no DNA. The listing contains over 95,000 distinct CDR3 sequences. Sequencing was carried out using naive CXCR3+ CD8+ T cells from blood. The subset: CD45RO-CCR7+CD27+CD95- naive CD8+ T cells expressing CXCR3 (TNR3+). The sequence derives from a human donor in good health. Some clones in this sample may be carry-over from other donors' samples. The chain has TRBV5-1 and TRBJ2-7; TCRdb reports TRBD1, a call that lacks DNA to check it against. The chain's CDR3 is CASSLPAPGEGVDEQYF.